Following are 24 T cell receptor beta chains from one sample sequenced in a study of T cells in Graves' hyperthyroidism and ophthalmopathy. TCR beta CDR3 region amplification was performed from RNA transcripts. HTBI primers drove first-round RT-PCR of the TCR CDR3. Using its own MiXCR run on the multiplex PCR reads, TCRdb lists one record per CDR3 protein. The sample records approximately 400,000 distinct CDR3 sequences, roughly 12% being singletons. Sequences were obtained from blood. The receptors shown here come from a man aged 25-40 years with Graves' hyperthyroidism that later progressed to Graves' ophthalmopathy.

The CDR3 loop is CASSAREGFEKLFF. CDR3 nucleotides: TGTGCCAGCAGCGCCCGGGAGGGATTTGAAAAACTGTTTTTT. This chain connects TRBV7-9 to TRBJ1-4; D remains ambiguous. The length of the CDR3 is 14 residues. Between the trimmed V and J ends, which lost 5 bases and 7 bases, there was a span of 14 bases. Per the germline V gene, CDR1 is SEHNR and CDR2 is FQNEAQ (reference sequence).

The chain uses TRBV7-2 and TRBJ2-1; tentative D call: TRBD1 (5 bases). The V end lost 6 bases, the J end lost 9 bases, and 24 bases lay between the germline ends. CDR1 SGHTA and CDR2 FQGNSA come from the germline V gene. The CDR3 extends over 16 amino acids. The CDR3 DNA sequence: TGTGCCAGCAGTTTGGGGTTGAGGTCTGCGCAGGGTGAGCAGTTCTTC. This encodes CASSLGLRSAQGEQFF. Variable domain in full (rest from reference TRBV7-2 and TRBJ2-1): GAGVSQSPSNKVTEKGKDVELRCDPISGHTALYWYRQSLGQGLEFLIYFQGNSAPDKSGLPSDRFSAERTGGSVSTLTIQRTQQEDSAVYLCASSLGLRSAQGEQFFGPGTRLTVL.

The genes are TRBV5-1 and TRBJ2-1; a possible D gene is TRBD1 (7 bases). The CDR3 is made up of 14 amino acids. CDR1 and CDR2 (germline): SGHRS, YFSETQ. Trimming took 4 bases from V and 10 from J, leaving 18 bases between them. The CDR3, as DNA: TGCGCCAGCAGCCTAACAGGGGCTGGAGGGGAGCAGTTCTTC. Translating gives CASSLTGAGGEQFF.

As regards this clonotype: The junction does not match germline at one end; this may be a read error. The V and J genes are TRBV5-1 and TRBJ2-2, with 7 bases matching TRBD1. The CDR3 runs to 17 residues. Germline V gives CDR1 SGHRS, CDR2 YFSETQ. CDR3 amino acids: CASTTGTAASNTGEPFF. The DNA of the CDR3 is TGCGCCAGCACTACCGGGACAGCGGCTTCGAACACCGGGGAGCCGTTTTTT.

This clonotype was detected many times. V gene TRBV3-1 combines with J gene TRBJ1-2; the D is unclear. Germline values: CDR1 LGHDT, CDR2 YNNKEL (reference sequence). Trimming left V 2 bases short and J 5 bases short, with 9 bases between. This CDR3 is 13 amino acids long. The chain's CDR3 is CASSQSGGYGYTF. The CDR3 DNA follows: TGTGCCAGCAGCCAATCAGGAGGTTATGGCTACACCTTC. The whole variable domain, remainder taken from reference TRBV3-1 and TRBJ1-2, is DTAVSQTPKYLVTQMGNDKSIKCEQNLGHDTMYWYKQDSKKFLKIMFSYNNKELIINETVPNRFSPKSPDKAHLNLHINSLELGDSAVYFCASSQSGGYGYTFGSGTRLTVV.

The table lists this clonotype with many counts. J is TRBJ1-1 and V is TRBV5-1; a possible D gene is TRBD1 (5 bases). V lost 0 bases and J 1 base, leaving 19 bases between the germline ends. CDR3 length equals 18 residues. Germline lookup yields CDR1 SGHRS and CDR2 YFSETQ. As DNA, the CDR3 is TGCGCCAGCAGCTTGGCCGATAGTAAGGGGTGGGAGAACACTGAAGCTTTCTTT. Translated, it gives CASSLADSKGWENTEAFF.

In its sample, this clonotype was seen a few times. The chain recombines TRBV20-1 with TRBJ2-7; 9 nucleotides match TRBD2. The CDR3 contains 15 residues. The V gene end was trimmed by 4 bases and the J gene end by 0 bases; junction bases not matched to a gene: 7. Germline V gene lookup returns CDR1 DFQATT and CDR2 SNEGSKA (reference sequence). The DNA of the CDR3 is TGCAGTGCTACTAGCGGGACCCACACCTCCTACGAGCAGTACTTC. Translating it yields CSATSGTHTSYEQYF.

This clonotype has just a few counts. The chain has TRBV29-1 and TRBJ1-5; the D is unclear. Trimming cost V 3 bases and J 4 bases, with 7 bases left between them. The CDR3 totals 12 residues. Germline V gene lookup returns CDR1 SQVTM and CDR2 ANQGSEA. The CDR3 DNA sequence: TGCAGCGTTGAGACCGGTAATCAGCCCCAGCATTTT. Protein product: CSVETGNQPQHF.

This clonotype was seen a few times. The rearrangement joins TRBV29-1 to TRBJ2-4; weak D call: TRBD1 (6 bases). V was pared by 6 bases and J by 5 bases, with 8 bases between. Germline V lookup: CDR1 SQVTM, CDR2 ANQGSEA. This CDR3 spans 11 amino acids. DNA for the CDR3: TGCAGCGTGGACAGACAAAACATTCAGTACTTC. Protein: CSVDRQNIQYF.

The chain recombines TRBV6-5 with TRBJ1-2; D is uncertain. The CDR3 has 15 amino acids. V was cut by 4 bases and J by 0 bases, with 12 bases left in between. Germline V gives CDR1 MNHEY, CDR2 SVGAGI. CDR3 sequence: CASSWATSPNYGYTF. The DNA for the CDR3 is TGTGCCAGCAGTTGGGCGACTAGCCCTAACTATGGCTACACCTTC.

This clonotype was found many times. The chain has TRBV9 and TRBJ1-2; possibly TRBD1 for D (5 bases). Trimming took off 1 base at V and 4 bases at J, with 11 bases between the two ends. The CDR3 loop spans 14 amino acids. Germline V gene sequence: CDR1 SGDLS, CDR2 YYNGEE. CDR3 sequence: CASSVSGGGYGYTF. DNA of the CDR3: TGTGCCAGCAGCGTATCAGGCGGGGGCTATGGCTACACCTTC.

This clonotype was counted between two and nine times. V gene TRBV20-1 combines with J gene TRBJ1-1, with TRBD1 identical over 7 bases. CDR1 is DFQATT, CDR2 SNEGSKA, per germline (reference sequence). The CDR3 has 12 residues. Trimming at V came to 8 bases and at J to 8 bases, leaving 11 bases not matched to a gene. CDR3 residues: CSTTGQKLEAFF. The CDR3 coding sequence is TGCAGTACCACGGGACAGAAATTGGAAGCTTTCTTT.

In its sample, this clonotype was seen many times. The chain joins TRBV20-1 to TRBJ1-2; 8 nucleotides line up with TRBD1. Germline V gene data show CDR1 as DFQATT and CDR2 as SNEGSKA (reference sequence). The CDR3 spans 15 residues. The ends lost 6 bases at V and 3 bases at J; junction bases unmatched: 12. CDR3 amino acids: CSADRGMGTYYGYTF. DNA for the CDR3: TGCAGTGCCGACAGGGGTATGGGAACTTACTATGGCTACACCTTC.

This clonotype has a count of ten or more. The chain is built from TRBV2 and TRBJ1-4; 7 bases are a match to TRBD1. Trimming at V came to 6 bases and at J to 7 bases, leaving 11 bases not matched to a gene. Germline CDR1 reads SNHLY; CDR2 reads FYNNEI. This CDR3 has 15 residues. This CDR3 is CASSRAGTAGEKLFF. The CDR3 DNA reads TGTGCCAGCAGCCGAGCCGGGACAGCGGGTGAAAAACTGTTTTTT.

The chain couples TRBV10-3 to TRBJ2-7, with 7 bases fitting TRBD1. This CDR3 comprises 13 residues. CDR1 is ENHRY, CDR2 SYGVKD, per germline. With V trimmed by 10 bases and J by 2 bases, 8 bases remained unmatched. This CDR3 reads CATGQASTYEQYF. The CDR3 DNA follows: TGTGCCACCGGACAGGCCAGCACCTACGAGCAGTACTTC.

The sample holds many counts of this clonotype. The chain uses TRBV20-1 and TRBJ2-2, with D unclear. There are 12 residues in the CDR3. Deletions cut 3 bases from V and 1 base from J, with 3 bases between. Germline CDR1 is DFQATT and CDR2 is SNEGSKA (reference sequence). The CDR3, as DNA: TGCAGTGCTAGCAGGAACACCGGGGAGCTGTTTTTT. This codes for CSASRNTGELFF.

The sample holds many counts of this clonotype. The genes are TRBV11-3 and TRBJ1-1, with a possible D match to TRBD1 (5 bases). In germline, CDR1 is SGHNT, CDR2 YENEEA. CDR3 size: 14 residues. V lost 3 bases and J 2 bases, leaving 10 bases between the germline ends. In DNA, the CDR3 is TGTGCCAGCAGCTTTTCTGGGACCAACACTGAAGCTTTCTTT. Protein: CASSFSGTNTEAFF.

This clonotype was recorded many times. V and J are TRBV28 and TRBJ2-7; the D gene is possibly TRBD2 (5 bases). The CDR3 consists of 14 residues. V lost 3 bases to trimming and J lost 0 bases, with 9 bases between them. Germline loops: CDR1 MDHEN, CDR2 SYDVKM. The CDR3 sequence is CASSFRRFSYEQYF. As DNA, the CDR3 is TGTGCCAGCAGTTTTAGGAGGTTCTCCTACGAGCAGTACTTC.

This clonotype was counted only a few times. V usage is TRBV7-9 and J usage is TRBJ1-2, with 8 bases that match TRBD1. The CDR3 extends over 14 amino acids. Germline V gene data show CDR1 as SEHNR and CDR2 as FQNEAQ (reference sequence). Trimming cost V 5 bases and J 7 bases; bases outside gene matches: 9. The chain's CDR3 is CASSDRDRSFGYTF. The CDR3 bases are TGTGCCAGCAGCGACCGGGACAGGTCTTTTGGCTACACCTTC.

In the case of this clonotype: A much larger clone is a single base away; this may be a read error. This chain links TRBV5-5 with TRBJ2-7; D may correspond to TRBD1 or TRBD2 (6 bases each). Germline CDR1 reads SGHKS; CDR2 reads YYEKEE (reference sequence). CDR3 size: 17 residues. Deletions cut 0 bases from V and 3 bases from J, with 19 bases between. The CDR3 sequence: CASSLVGGVALRYEQYF. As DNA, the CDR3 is TGTGCCAGCAGCTTGGTGGGGGGCGTGGCGCTGCGCTACGAGCAGTACTTC.

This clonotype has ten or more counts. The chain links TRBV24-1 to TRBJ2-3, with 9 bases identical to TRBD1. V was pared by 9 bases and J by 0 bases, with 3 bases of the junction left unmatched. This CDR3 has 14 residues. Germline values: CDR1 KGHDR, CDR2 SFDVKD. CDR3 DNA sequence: TGTGCCACCGGGGGACAGGGTAGCACAGATACGCAGTATTTT. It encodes CATGGQGSTDTQYF.

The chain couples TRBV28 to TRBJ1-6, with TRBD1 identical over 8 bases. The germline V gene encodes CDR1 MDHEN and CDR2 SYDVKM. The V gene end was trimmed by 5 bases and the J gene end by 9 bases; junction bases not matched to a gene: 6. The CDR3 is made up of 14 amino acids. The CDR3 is CASSRPTGASPLHF. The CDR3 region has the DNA TGTGCCAGCAGTCGACCGACAGGGGCTTCACCCCTCCACTTT.

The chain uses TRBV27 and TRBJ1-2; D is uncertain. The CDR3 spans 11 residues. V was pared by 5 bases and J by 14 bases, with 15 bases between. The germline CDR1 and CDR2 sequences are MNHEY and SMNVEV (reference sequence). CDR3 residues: CASSIGNTWTF. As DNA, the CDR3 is TGTGCCAGCAGTATAGGGAACACCTGGACCTTC.

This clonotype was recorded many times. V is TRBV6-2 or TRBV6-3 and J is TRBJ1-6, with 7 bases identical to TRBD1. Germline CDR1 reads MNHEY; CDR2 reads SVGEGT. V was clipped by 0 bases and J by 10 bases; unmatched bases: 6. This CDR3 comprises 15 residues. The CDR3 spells CASSYSTGRGSPLHF. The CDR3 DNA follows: TGTGCCAGCAGTTACTCGACAGGGAGGGGATCACCCCTCCACTTT.